Shown below are 4 T cell receptor beta chains from a single sample sequenced in a study of control samples from healthy donors and cancer patients. Sequencing was performed with immunoSEQ multiplex PCR; in TCRdb, only in-frame clones are kept and a portion is missing. This table holds about 85,000 clones, nearly 90% found once. Sequenced input: blood. Receptors originate from a man aged 45 to 65 in good health.

The gene calls are TRBV19 and TRBJ1-2; perhaps TRBD1 as D (5 bases). Germline V gene lookup returns CDR1 LNHDA and CDR2 SQIVND (reference sequence). The CDR3 is 16 amino acids. The ends were cut back, 8 bases at V and 0 bases at J, with 19 bases in the middle. CDR3 amino acids: CASGDTGTASNYGYTF. The DNA for the CDR3 is TGTGCCAGTGGGGATACCGGGACGGCTTCTAACTATGGCTACACCTTC.

This chain joins TRBV11-3 and TRBJ2-7; D is undetermined. This CDR3 spans 12 amino acids. Germline CDR1 is SGHNT and CDR2 is YENEEA. V was pared by 3 bases and J by 5 bases, with 8 bases between. CDR3 coding DNA: TGTGCCAGCAGCTTTAAGGAACACGAGCAGTACTTC. Translated, it gives CASSFKEHEQYF.

The sample holds one count of this clone. The chain employs TRBV11-3 and TRBJ2-7; D could derive from TRBD1 or TRBD2 (6 bases each). The CDR3 is 14 amino acids. Germline V CDR1 and CDR2: SGHNT, YENEEA. The germline V and J ends were trimmed by 2 bases and 0 bases, with 8 bases remaining between them. CDR3 nucleotide sequence: TGTGCCAGCAGCTTAAGGGGGGACTCCTACGAGCAGTACTTC. Amino acids: CASSLRGDSYEQYF.

The chain couples TRBV5-1 to TRBJ2-3; 12 nucleotides agree with TRBD2. The CDR3 extends over 14 amino acids. Germline values: CDR1 SGHRS, CDR2 YFSETQ. V was pared by 4 bases and J by 6 bases, with 3 bases of the junction left unmatched. The CDR3 DNA reads as TGCGCCAGCAGCGCCACTAGCGGGGGGGATACGCAGTATTTT. It encodes CASSATSGGDTQYF.